This T cell receptor beta chain was sequenced for a study of a mutant IDH1 vaccine in newly diagnosed glioma. In the study overall: Treated patients comprised around 62% males and approximately 40% females, mean age 40.4 years. Patients got radiotherapy, temozolomide, or both beforehand, and most got both.

Germline trimming cut 1 base from V and 4 bases from J; bases unmatched to any gene: 10. The CDR3 length is 17 residues. The germline V gene has CDR1 LGHNA and CDR2 YNFKEQ. Time point defined: baseline, week 1 (first vaccination visit). Described treatment: pre-vaccination baseline after standard-of-care therapy. Profiling relied on immunoSEQ multiplex PCR, and the TCRdb table lists in-frame clones only, not all of them. The sample contains tens of thousands of clones, about four fifths of which appear only once. The input for sequencing was PBMCs, taken from a glioma patient treated with radiotherapy, temozolomide or both. The genes are TRBV4-2 and TRBJ2-5, with 9 bases identical to TRBD2. This sequence was found in a man between 18 and 29 years old with glioma. The CDR3 here is CASSQGWGREGPETQYF. In nucleotides, the CDR3 is TGTGCCAGCAGCCAAGGATGGGGGCGGGAGGGCCCAGAGACCCAGTACTTC.